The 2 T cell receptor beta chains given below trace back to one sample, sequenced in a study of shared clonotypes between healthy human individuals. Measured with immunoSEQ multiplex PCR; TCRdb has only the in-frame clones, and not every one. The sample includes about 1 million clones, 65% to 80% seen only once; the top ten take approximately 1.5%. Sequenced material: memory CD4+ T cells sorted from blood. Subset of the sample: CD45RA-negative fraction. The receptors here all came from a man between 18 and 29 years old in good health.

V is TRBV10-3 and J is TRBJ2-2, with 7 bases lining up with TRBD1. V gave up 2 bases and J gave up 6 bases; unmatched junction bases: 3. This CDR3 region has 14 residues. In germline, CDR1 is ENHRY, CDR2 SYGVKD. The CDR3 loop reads CAISEGTAAGELFF. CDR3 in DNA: TGTGCCATCAGTGAGGGGACAGCCGCCGGGGAGCTGTTTTTT.

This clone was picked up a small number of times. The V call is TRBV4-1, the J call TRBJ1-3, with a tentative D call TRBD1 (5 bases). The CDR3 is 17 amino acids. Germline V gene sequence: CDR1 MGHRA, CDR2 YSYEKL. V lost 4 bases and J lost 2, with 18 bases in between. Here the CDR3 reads CASSREGLVRTGNTIYF. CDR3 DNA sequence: TGCGCCAGCAGCCGAGAGGGGTTGGTCAGGACTGGAAACACCATATATTTT.